These T cell receptor beta chains were read from a single sample in a study of PD-1 blockade in mismatch repair-deficient tumors. TCRdb keeps only in-frame clones here, not all; method: immunoSEQ multiplex PCR. The sample shows 55,000 to 85,000 clones, roughly 80% of them seen only once. Sequenced material: peripheral blood, taken 2 weeks after starting pembrolizumab. The receptor set was obtained from an adult with mismatch repair-deficient cancer. Both conserved end residues are part of each CDR3. A D gene is named only where the DNA matches it firmly. Clone size is not always given. Where it is, it says once, few, many or a class for expanded clones.

v_call: TRBV6-5
j_call: TRBJ1-1
clone_size: -
d_call: -
cdr3_aa: CASRLERVTEAFF
cdr3_nt: TGTGCCAGCAGGCTAGAACGTGTCACTGAAGCTTTCTTT

v_call: TRBV27
j_call: TRBJ1-5
clone_size: -
d_call: -
cdr3_aa: CASSLGRNNQPQHF
cdr3_nt: TGTGCCAGCAGTCTCGGACGGAACAATCAGCCCCAGCATTTT

v_call: TRBV19
j_call: TRBJ1-5
clone_size: many
d_call: -
cdr3_aa: CASRDSPTNQPQHF
cdr3_nt: TGTGCCAGTAGGGACAGCCCTACAAATCAGCCCCAGCATTTT

v_call: TRBV10-3
j_call: TRBJ2-1
clone_size: many
d_call: -
cdr3_aa: CASGAASATNEQFF
cdr3_nt: TGTGCCAGCGGGGCGGCTAGCGCGACGAATGAGCAGTTCTTC

v_call: TRBV10-3
j_call: TRBJ1-2
clone_size: few
d_call: TRBD1
cdr3_aa: CAISESTGGDGYTF
cdr3_nt: TGTGCCATCAGTGAATCGACAGGGGGCGATGGCTACACCTTC

v_call: TRBV18
j_call: TRBJ2-5
clone_size: -
d_call: TRBD2
cdr3_aa: CASSPPTSGRQETQYF
cdr3_nt: TGTGCCAGCTCACCACCGACTAGCGGGAGACAAGAGACCCAGTACTTC

v_call: TRBV6-1
j_call: TRBJ1-3
clone_size: -
d_call: -
cdr3_aa: CASRGFGRGGNTIYF
cdr3_nt: TGTGCCAGCAGAGGGTTTGGGCGGGGCGGAAACACCATATATTTT

v_call: TRBV2
j_call: TRBJ1-3
clone_size: -
d_call: -
cdr3_aa: CASTGTVGNTIYF
cdr3_nt: TGTGCCAGCACTGGGACGGTTGGAAACACCATATATTTT

v_call: TRBV7-9
j_call: TRBJ2-5
clone_size: -
d_call: -
cdr3_aa: CASRGLLETQYF
cdr3_nt: TGTGCCAGCAGAGGGCTATTAGAGACCCAGTACTTC

v_call: TRBV4-1
j_call: TRBJ2-2
clone_size: once
d_call: TRBD2
cdr3_aa: CASSQLSRTSGRTGELFF
cdr3_nt: TGCGCCAGCAGCCAACTATCCCGGACTAGCGGGAGGACCGGGGAGCTGTTTTTT

v_call: TRBV7-2
j_call: TRBJ2-1
clone_size: -
d_call: -
cdr3_aa: CASSLGDAYNEQFF
cdr3_nt: TGTGCCAGCAGCTTAGGAGACGCCTACAATGAGCAGTTCTTC

v_call: TRBV6-6
j_call: TRBJ1-2
clone_size: once
d_call: -
cdr3_aa: CASSRTGPIYGYTF
cdr3_nt: TGTGCCAGCTCGCGTACAGGACCTATCTATGGCTACACCTTC

v_call: TRBV5-1
j_call: TRBJ2-2
clone_size: -
d_call: -
cdr3_aa: CASSTGQPGTGELFF
cdr3_nt: TGCGCCAGCAGCACCGGACAGCCGGGCACCGGGGAGCTGTTTTTT

v_call: TRBV6-5
j_call: TRBJ2-1
clone_size: -
d_call: TRBD2
cdr3_aa: CASRGSGWNEQFF
cdr3_nt: TGTGCCAGCAGAGGTAGCGGGTGGAATGAGCAGTTCTTC

v_call: TRBV11-3
j_call: TRBJ2-1
clone_size: -
d_call: TRBD2
cdr3_aa: CASSLEVTGGEQFF
cdr3_nt: TGTGCCAGCAGCTTAGAGGTTACCGGGGGGGAGCAGTTCTTC

v_call: TRBV5-1
j_call: TRBJ2-4
clone_size: -
d_call: TRBD1
cdr3_aa: CASSRGGPEGRANIQYF
cdr3_nt: TGCGCCAGCAGCCGAGGGGGCCCCGAGGGTAGGGCAAACATTCAGTACTTC

v_call: TRBV2
j_call: TRBJ2-1
clone_size: once
d_call: -
cdr3_aa: CASSVEGGHEQFF
cdr3_nt: TGTGCCAGCAGTGTAGAGGGGGGCCATGAGCAGTTCTTC

v_call: TRBV4-3
j_call: TRBJ2-1
clone_size: -
d_call: TRBD2
cdr3_aa: CASSLGLANEQFF
cdr3_nt: TGCGCCAGCAGCCTGGGACTAGCGAATGAGCAGTTCTTC

v_call: TRBV5-6
j_call: TRBJ2-3
clone_size: -
d_call: -
cdr3_aa: CASLTQRSTDTQYF
cdr3_nt: TGTGCCAGCCTGACGCAGAGATCAACAGATACGCAGTATTTT

v_call: TRBV7-2
j_call: TRBJ2-7
clone_size: -
d_call: TRBD1
cdr3_aa: CASSSGQGPAFGKQYF
cdr3_nt: TGTGCCAGCAGCTCCGGACAGGGTCCTGCGTTTGGCAAGCAGTACTTC

v_call: TRBV7-8
j_call: TRBJ2-1
clone_size: -
d_call: TRBD2
cdr3_aa: CASSLDGGSLYGEQFF
cdr3_nt: TGTGCCAGCAGCTTAGACGGCGGGAGTCTTTACGGTGAGCAGTTCTTC

v_call: TRBV11-3
j_call: TRBJ1-1
clone_size: -
d_call: -
cdr3_aa: CASSHFRGPVGTEAFF
cdr3_nt: TGTGCCAGCAGCCACTTCAGGGGCCCCGTGGGCACTGAAGCTTTCTTT

v_call: TRBV9
j_call: TRBJ1-3
clone_size: -
d_call: -
cdr3_aa: CASSVEGSSGNTIYF
cdr3_nt: TGTGCCAGCAGCGTAGAAGGCAGCTCTGGAAACACCATATATTTT

v_call: TRBV7-9
j_call: TRBJ1-1
clone_size: -
d_call: -
cdr3_aa: CASSLGGVTRNTEAFF
cdr3_nt: TGTGCCAGCAGCTTAGGCGGCGTCACACGGAACACTGAAGCTTTCTTT

v_call: TRBV7-8
j_call: TRBJ2-5
clone_size: -
d_call: -
cdr3_aa: CASYTGRQETQYF
cdr3_nt: TGTGCCAGCTATACAGGAAGGCAAGAGACCCAGTACTTC

v_call: TRBV18
j_call: TRBJ2-2
clone_size: few
d_call: -
cdr3_aa: CASSPRTANTGELFF
cdr3_nt: TGTGCCAGCTCACCGCGGACGGCGAACACCGGGGAGCTGTTTTTT

v_call: TRBV9
j_call: TRBJ2-6
clone_size: -
d_call: -
cdr3_aa: CASSVGSSGANVLTF
cdr3_nt: TGTGCCAGCAGCGTAGGGAGCTCTGGGGCCAACGTCCTGACTTTC

v_call: TRBV5-8
j_call: TRBJ1-1
clone_size: few
d_call: -
cdr3_aa: CASSLQPTPGTEAFF
cdr3_nt: TGTGCCAGCAGCTTGCAGCCGACCCCGGGGACTGAAGCTTTCTTT

v_call: TRBV27
j_call: TRBJ2-7
clone_size: -
d_call: -
cdr3_aa: CASSLGTGYQDEQYF
cdr3_nt: TGTGCCAGCAGTTTAGGCACGGGGTATCAGGACGAGCAGTACTTC

v_call: TRBV10-3
j_call: TRBJ1-1
clone_size: -
d_call: TRBD1
cdr3_aa: CAISEWDRSNTEAFF
cdr3_nt: TGTGCCATCAGTGAATGGGACAGGTCGAACACTGAAGCTTTCTTT

v_call: TRBV5-1
j_call: TRBJ2-1
clone_size: -
d_call: -
cdr3_aa: CASSLIGMTVNEQFF
cdr3_nt: TGCGCCAGCAGCCTCATAGGTATGACAGTTAATGAGCAGTTCTTC

v_call: TRBV19
j_call: TRBJ1-5
clone_size: few
d_call: -
cdr3_aa: CASSWADQPQHF
cdr3_nt: TGTGCCAGTAGTTGGGCCGATCAGCCCCAGCATTTT

v_call: TRBV25-1
j_call: TRBJ1-2
clone_size: -
d_call: -
cdr3_aa: CASSEDTGQLYGYTF
cdr3_nt: TGTGCCAGCAGTGAAGATACAGGGCAACTCTATGGCTACACCTTC

v_call: TRBV30
j_call: TRBJ1-5
clone_size: -
d_call: -
cdr3_aa: CAWSVTGRHGDQPQHF
cdr3_nt: TGTGCCTGGAGTGTGACCGGACGTCACGGGGATCAGCCCCAGCATTTT

v_call: TRBV29-1
j_call: TRBJ1-5
clone_size: -
d_call: -
cdr3_aa: CSVAQNSNQPQHF
cdr3_nt: TGCAGCGTTGCTCAGAATAGCAATCAGCCCCAGCATTTT

v_call: TRBV5-6
j_call: TRBJ2-1
clone_size: -
d_call: TRBD2
cdr3_aa: CASSGMGTSGNNEQFF
cdr3_nt: TGTGCCAGCTCAGGGATGGGGACTAGCGGTAACAATGAGCAGTTCTTC

v_call: TRBV6-1
j_call: TRBJ1-5
clone_size: -
d_call: -
cdr3_aa: CASRAARLSNQPQHF
cdr3_nt: TGTGCCAGCAGAGCGGCCAGGCTTAGCAATCAGCCCCAGCATTTT

v_call: TRBV5-5
j_call: TRBJ1-1
clone_size: -
d_call: TRBD1
cdr3_aa: CASRTGVVTEAFF
cdr3_nt: TGTGCCAGCCGGACAGGGGTGGTCACTGAAGCTTTCTTT

v_call: TRBV5-5
j_call: TRBJ1-2
clone_size: -
d_call: -
cdr3_aa: CASSWRQAGGGYTF
cdr3_nt: TGTGCCAGCAGCTGGAGACAGGCAGGCGGGGGCTACACCTTC

v_call: TRBV9
j_call: TRBJ2-5
clone_size: once
d_call: TRBD2
cdr3_aa: CASSVGGETQYF
cdr3_nt: TGTGCCAGCAGCGTGGGAGGGGAGACCCAGTACTTC

v_call: TRBV14
j_call: TRBJ2-6
clone_size: -
d_call: -
cdr3_aa: CASSQIQGPEGSGANVLTF
cdr3_nt: TGTGCCAGCAGCCAGATTCAAGGGCCGGAGGGCTCTGGGGCCAACGTCCTGACTTTC